This TCR beta chain was sequenced during a study of T-cell reconstitution after alpha-beta-depleted transplantation in children. This clonotype occurred a few times. Library preparation (for TCRbeta) was performed with unique molecular identifiers. TCRdb re-derived calls from the PCR reads in MiXCR, one entry per CDR3 protein. Among 230,000 or so distinct CDR3 sequences, approximately 12% were seen once, and the ten largest hold 2% to 3%. V lost 5 bases and J lost 7, with 21 bases in between. The CDR3 has 16 amino acids. Germline CDR1 SGHVS, CDR2 FQNEAQ. The specimen comprised PBMCs from the stem cell graft donor, sampled from the stem cell graft. This chain links TRBV7-8 with TRBJ1-5; possibly TRBD1 for D (5 bases). The sequence derives from a human donor who donated a stem cell graft to a child with acute lymphoblastic leukemia. The DNA of the CDR3 is TGTGCCAGCAGCCATACGGGACCGAGTGCCCGGCAGCCCCAGCATTTT. Its translation is CASSHTGPSARQPQHF.